This section outlines one T cell receptor beta chain sequence together with its context. Its antigen is as yet unknown. TCR alpha and TCR beta cDNA libraries with sample barcodes and UMIs came from 5'RACE using constant-segment primers. TCRdb reprocessed the 5' RACE reads via MiXCR and lists one record per CDR3 protein. Here the sample spans approximately 150,000 distinct CDR3 sequences, roughly 15% being singletons. Germline loops: CDR1 SQVTM, CDR2 ANQGSEA. The CDR3 runs 13 residues. The V and J ends lost 2 bases and 2 bases respectively, with 8 bases between them. This entry comes from a study of T-cell memory formation after mild COVID-19. Overall study results and limits: Among clones peaking at day 37 in the second wave, SARS-CoV-2 specificity remained unconfirmed. Memory from before infection featured some responding clones, which suggests cross-reactive memory joined. Day 15 to 85 contractors were CD4/CD8 balanced; later expanders leaned CD4+.

Specimen: PBMCs or a T cell subset sorted from them (not recorded which). The V and J genes are TRBV29-1 and TRBJ2-3, with unresolved D. This receptor was taken from an adult woman who had mild COVID-19 (a few samples of this study predate the infection). Cell type and time point are not known. The CDR3 loop is CSVESGVTDTQYF. The DNA for the CDR3 is TGCAGCGTTGAAAGTGGGGTCACAGATACGCAGTATTTT.